Shown below are 14 T cell receptor beta chains from a single sample sequenced in a study of T-cell memory formation after mild COVID-19. Using its own MiXCR run on the 5' RACE reads, TCRdb lists one record per CDR3 protein. The sample has roughly 190,000 distinct CDR3 sequences, about 10% seen once. Sequencing was done on a sample of PBMCs or a T cell subset sorted from them (not recorded which). Receptor source: a man aged 18 to 30 who had mild COVID-19 (a few samples of this study predate the infection). Cell type and time point are not known.

This clonotype has at least ten counts. This sequence joins TRBV7-8 and TRBJ1-4; possible D gene TRBD1, 5 bases. CDR1 is SGHVS and CDR2 is FQNEAQ in the germline V gene. V shed 2 bases and J shed 10 bases, with 8 bases lying between them. This CDR3 spans 12 amino acids. CDR3 sequence reads: CASSLQGGKLFF. CDR3 coding DNA: TGTGCCAGCAGCTTACAGGGAGGAAAACTGTTTTTT. The full variable domain, its missing parts supplied by reference TRBV7-8 and TRBJ1-4, is GAGVSQSPRYKVAKRGQDVALRCDPISGHVSLFWYQQALGQGPEFLTYFQNEAQLDKSGLPSDRFFAERPEGSVSTLKIQRTQQEDSAVYLCASSLQGGKLFFGSGTQLSVL.

This clonotype has a handful of counts. This rearrangement joins TRBV2 to TRBJ2-7, with 12 nucleotides matching TRBD1. V was clipped by 6 bases and J by 0 bases; unmatched bases: 6. Germline CDR1 SNHLY, CDR2 FYNNEI. The CDR3 is 16 amino acids. CDR3 bases: TGTGCCAGCAGGGGGGACAGGGGGCCGCACTCCTACGAGCAGTACTTC. The encoded protein is CASRGDRGPHSYEQYF.

This chain links TRBV18 with TRBJ1-5; TRBD1 matches at 7 bases. The CDR3 length is 16 residues. Germline V gene lookup returns CDR1 KGHSH and CDR2 LQKENI. The junction had 10 bases not matched to a gene; V was cut back by 5 bases and J by 3 bases. CDR3 residues: CASSVASGGNNQPQHF. The CDR3, as DNA: TGTGCCAGCTCAGTGGCTTCAGGGGGTAACAATCAGCCCCAGCATTTT. Filled out from reference TRBV18 and TRBJ1-5, the complete variable domain reads NAGVMQNPRHLVRRRGQEARLRCSPMKGHSHVYWYRQLPEEGLKFMVYLQKENIIDESGMPKERFSAEFPKEGPSILRIQQVVRGDSAAYFCASSVASGGNNQPQHFGDGTRLSIL.

This clonotype was detected only a few times. Possible read error: a much larger clone is one base away. This chain connects TRBV12-3 or TRBV12-4 to TRBJ2-1; the D is unclear. The length of the CDR3 is 11 residues. Trimming pared 3 bases from V and 5 bases from J, leaving 2 bases between. CDR3 DNA: TGTGCCAGCAGTTTCCACAATGAGCAGTTCTTC. This codes for CASSFHNEQFF.

This clonotype was detected a few times. Here the CDR3 reads CASSVTMTTYQETQYF. As DNA, the CDR3 is TGTGCCAGCAGTGTAACGATGACTACGTACCAAGAGACCCAGTACTTC. The chain recombines TRBV27 with TRBJ2-5; the D gene is possibly TRBD2 (5 bases). Trimming left V 5 bases short and J 0 bases short, with 16 bases between. The germline V gene has CDR1 MNHEY and CDR2 SMNVEV (reference sequence). CDR3 length: 16 amino acids.

The chain uses TRBV5-6 and TRBJ1-6; D remains unclear. The V and J ends lost 5 bases and 1 base respectively, with 4 bases between them. This CDR3 contains 13 residues. Germline V gives CDR1 SGHDT, CDR2 YYEEEE. The CDR3 loop reads CASSRSYNSPLHF. The CDR3, as DNA: TGTGCCAGCAGTCGGTCCTATAATTCACCCCTCCACTTT.

The chain has TRBV7-2 and TRBJ1-2, with TRBD1 matching over 10 bases. Per the germline V gene, CDR1 is SGHTA and CDR2 is FQGNSA. The J segment lost 6 bases and the V segment lost 5 bases, leaving 9 bases of the junction unmatched. The CDR3 has 15 amino acids. The CDR3 loop is CASSRPGTGADGYTF. Here the CDR3 DNA reads TGTGCCAGCAGCAGACCCGGGACAGGGGCCGATGGCTACACCTTC.

CDR3 DNA: TGTGCCATCAGTGAGTCCCGCGGGATGGGGTATACGCAGTATTTT. Protein product: CAISESRGMGYTQYF. The chain is built from TRBV10-3 and TRBJ2-3; D is perhaps TRBD2 (6 bases). V was clipped by 0 bases and J by 7 bases, with 14 bases between them. Germline CDR1 is ENHRY and CDR2 is SYGVKD. There are 15 residues in the CDR3.

This clonotype was detected ten times or more. This sequence joins TRBV29-1 and TRBJ1-1; maybe TRBD1 (5 bases). Germline V lookup: CDR1 SQVTM, CDR2 ANQGSEA. CDR3 size: 12 residues. The V gene lost 4 bases and the J gene lost 5 bases, with 11 bases spanning the gap. CDR3 residues: CSVGQGDTEAFF. The CDR3 DNA follows: TGCAGCGTTGGTCAGGGAGATACTGAAGCTTTCTTT.

This clonotype came up many times. The chain links TRBV4-3 to TRBJ1-2; 8 nucleotides match TRBD1. The V gene end was trimmed by 5 bases and the J gene end by 6 bases; junction bases not matched to a gene: 5. CDR1 and CDR2 from the germline V gene are LGHNA and YSLEER. This CDR3 contains 13 residues. CDR3 region: CASSSRTGNGYTF. CDR3 sequence (DNA): TGCGCCAGCAGCTCCCGGACAGGGAATGGCTACACCTTC.

This clonotype appeared a few times. V is TRBV4-1 and J is TRBJ2-3, with D possibly matching TRBD1 (7 bases). Germline CDR1 reads MGHRA; CDR2 reads YSYEKL. Trimming took off 8 bases at V and 4 bases at J, with 19 bases between the two ends. CDR3 length equals 15 residues. CDR3: CASLDGGGAADTQYF. The CDR3 nucleotides are TGCGCCAGCTTAGACGGAGGGGGCGCGGCAGATACGCAGTATTTT.

This clonotype appeared many times. This rearrangement joins TRBV7-2 to TRBJ2-7; D possibly matches TRBD1 or TRBD2 (5 bases each). This CDR3 is 15 amino acids long. Between the trimmed V and J ends, which lost 0 bases and 4 bases, there was a span of 13 bases. Germline CDR1 reads SGHTA; CDR2 reads FQGNSA. CDR3 coding DNA: TGTGCCAGCAGCTTAGCGTCGGGGCGAGGTTACGAGCAGTACTTC. Encoded protein: CASSLASGRGYEQYF.

This chain joins TRBV20-1 and TRBJ2-5, with D hard to call. Trimming left V 3 bases short and J 5 bases short, with 7 bases between. Germline values: CDR1 DFQATT, CDR2 SNEGSKA (reference sequence). The CDR3 consists of 11 residues. The CDR3 DNA is TGCAGTGCTAGGCAGTGGGAGACCCAGTACTTC. Its protein is CSARQWETQYF.

The table lists this clonotype with a few counts. The chain is built from TRBV11-3 and TRBJ2-1; D possibly matches TRBD1 or TRBD2 (6 bases each). Trimming removed 0 bases at V and 8 bases at J, with 8 bases between. The CDR3 sequence is 13 residues long. The germline V gene has CDR1 SGHNT and CDR2 YENEEA. For the CDR3, the DNA is TGTGCCAGCAGCTTAGAAAGGGGGGATGAGCAGTTCTTC. Its protein is CASSLERGDEQFF. Complete variable domain (other parts from reference TRBV11-3 and TRBJ2-1): EAGVVQSPRYKIIEKKQPVAFWCNPISGHNTLYWYLQNLGQGPELLIRYENEEAVDDSQLPKDRFSAERLKGVDSTLKIQPAELGDSAVYLCASSLERGDEQFFGPGTRLTVL.